Reported below is one T cell receptor (beta chain). Antigen: not known. A sample-barcoded 5' primer and a J-beta primer mix were used in a second PCR of roughly 6 to 11 cycles. Via MiXCR, TCRdb re-called the 5' RACE reads, giving one row per CDR3 protein. This sample yields 1,300,000 or so distinct CDR3 sequences, of which approximately 59% are seen a single time; more than 6% belongs to the top ten. V was trimmed by 2 bases and J by 5 bases, leaving 16 bases between them. CDR1 and CDR2 from the germline V gene are SGHRS and YFSETQ. The length of the CDR3 is 15 residues. The data originate from a study of blood T cells in healthy people across ages. Study observations and caveats: Roughly linear age-related decline in beta diversity appeared, significant by age 40.

Healthy individuals of Caucasian origin from Russia, aged about 6 to 95, served as donors. Sequenced input: blood. This TCR derives from a man in his late teens or twenties in good health. This chain connects TRBV5-1 to TRBJ2-5; D might be TRBD1 (5 bases). The CDR3 here is CASSFVVAGWETQYF. CDR3 in DNA: TGCGCCAGCAGCTTCGTCGTGGCAGGGTGGGAGACCCAGTACTTC.